The subject of this entry is one TCR beta chain. The sample is drawn from a study of blood T cell repertoires in COVID-19. The wider study: Whether acute or convalescent, the COVID-19 samples came from the United States, Italy and Spain.

In the original processing: For nucleated cells, counts were estimated from reference gene primer amplification. Clones were sequenced by immunoSEQ multiplex PCR, and TCRdb holds only the in-frame ones, with some missing. V, J and clone size reflect that table, while D and trimming were determined from the DNA. Of 30,000 to 40,000 clones in the sample, nearly 90% were seen once. J gave up 5 bases and V 1 base, and 7 bases lay outside the gene matches. In germline, CDR1 is SGHNT, CDR2 YYREEE (reference sequence). The CDR3 is made up of 15 amino acids. The sequence derives from a human donor in a cohort sampled during active COVID-19. This chain joins TRBV5-4 and TRBJ2-5; TRBD2 matches 8 bases. The specimen sequenced was peripheral blood. CDR3 amino acids: CASSLSSGAEETQYF. CDR3 nucleotide sequence: TGTGCCAGCAGCTTGAGTAGCGGGGCGGAGGAGACCCAGTACTTC. Full variable domain (outside the CDR3, taken from reference TRBV5-4 and TRBJ2-5): ETGVTQSPTHLIKTRGQQVTLRCSSQSGHNTVSWYQQALGQGPQFIFQYYREEENGRGNFPPRFSGLQFPNYSSELNVNALELDDSALYLCASSLSSGAEETQYFGPGTRLLVL.